The rows below give T cell receptor beta chains drawn from one sample of a study of T cell repertoires in cytomegalovirus infection. From the reads, TCRdb called clonotypes with MiXCR, one entry per CDR3 protein. Of some 900,000 distinct CDR3 sequences in the sample, about 33% were seen once. The antigens for these receptors are not known. The sample in question was cultured CD8+ T cells from PBMCs, obtained from culture after CMV antigen stimulation. Receptors were obtained from a human donor in good health (CMV status not recorded). Some clones in this sample may be carry-over from other donors' samples. Each CDR3 is given with its conserved first and last residue. D genes are given only for firm matches. The size field is filled for only some rows; it gives once, few, many or a size class.

D gene	clone size	V gene	J gene	CDR3 protein	CDR3 DNA
TRBD1	many	TRBV6-2/TRBV6-3	TRBJ1-1	CASSAGGHTEAFF	TGTGCCAGCAGTGCAGGGGGCCACACTGAAGCTTTCTTT
TRBD2	many	TRBV7-9	TRBJ2-3	CASSFSGGGKNTQYF	TGTGCCAGCAGCTTCAGCGGGGGAGGAAAAAATACGCAGTATTTT
TRBD1	few	TRBV6-6	TRBJ2-3	CASSYLLGQGTDTQYF	TGTGCCAGCAGTTACCTCTTAGGACAGGGAACAGATACGCAGTATTTT
.	.	TRBV11-3	TRBJ1-5	CASSLLARREGQPQHF	TGTGCCAGCAGCTTACTCGCACGCAGGGAAGGGCAGCCCCAGCATTTT
TRBD2	many	TRBV7-2	TRBJ2-1	CASSPPGGAYNEQFF	TGTGCCAGCAGCCCGCCCGGGGGGGCATACAATGAGCAGTTCTTC
TRBD1	few	TRBV6-1	TRBJ2-5	CATGTVHETQYF	TGTGCCACCGGGACAGTTCACGAGACCCAGTACTTC
TRBD1	few	TRBV15	TRBJ2-5	CATSRDLGGDRSETQYF	TGTGCCACCAGCAGAGATCTGGGTGGGGACAGATCAGAGACCCAGTACTTC
.	.	TRBV6-5	TRBJ1-5	CASSYSKFSNQPQHF	TGTGCCAGCAGTTACTCGAAATTTAGCAATCAGCCCCAGCATTTT
.	many	TRBV7-2	TRBJ1-1	CASSRTLRAGNTEAFF	TGTGCCAGCAGCAGGACTCTCAGGGCAGGGAACACTGAAGCTTTCTTT
.	.	TRBV4-1	TRBJ1-1	CASSQIPRGNTEAFF	TGCGCCAGCAGCCAAATCCCCCGGGGGAACACTGAAGCTTTCTTT
TRBD2	many	TRBV7-3	TRBJ2-1	CASSFTSGGDNEQFF	TGTGCCAGCAGCTTTACTAGCGGGGGAGACAATGAGCAGTTCTTC
.	few	TRBV5-4	TRBJ2-7	CASSVDSYEQYF	TGTGCCAGCAGCGTGGACAGCTACGAGCAGTACTTC
TRBD1	many	TRBV7-9	TRBJ2-3	CASSLRQGSGDTQYF	TGTGCCAGCAGCCTCCGACAGGGTTCTGGAGATACGCAGTATTTT
.	few	TRBV12-3/TRBV12-4	TRBJ1-5	CASTSGTYSNQPQHF	TGTGCCAGCACCTCGGGGACATATAGCAATCAGCCCCAGCATTTT
TRBD2	few	TRBV7-9	TRBJ2-1	CASSLSVRLAGGPHNEQFF	TGTGCCAGCAGCTTAAGCGTCCGACTAGCGGGGGGGCCGCACAATGAGCAGTTCTTC
TRBD2	.	TRBV9	TRBJ2-3	CASSSRTGLAGVDTQYF	TGTGCCAGCAGCTCCCGTACAGGACTAGCGGGGGTGGATACGCAGTATTTT
.	.	TRBV4-3	TRBJ2-1	CASSQDPYGGPGEQFF	TGCGCCAGCAGCCAAGATCCTTACGGGGGGCCCGGTGAGCAGTTCTTC
.	few	TRBV7-2	TRBJ1-3	CASSLKGDASGNTIYF	TGTGCCAGCAGCCTAAAGGGGGACGCGTCAGGAAACACCATATATTTT
TRBD1	.	TRBV27	TRBJ1-5	CASRQGPSTQPQHF	TGTGCCAGCAGACAGGGGCCGAGCACTCAGCCCCAGCATTTT
.	.	TRBV20-1	TRBJ1-1	CSARVWGVAGREAFF	TGCAGTGCCCGAGTTTGGGGGGTCGCGGGGCGCGAAGCTTTCTTT
.	.	TRBV27	TRBJ1-5	CASTSGGFSQPQHF	TGTGCCAGCACCTCGGGAGGGTTCAGTCAGCCCCAGCATTTT
.	.	TRBV27	TRBJ2-5	CASSLYFRSQETQYF	TGTGCCAGCAGTTTATATTTTCGGAGCCAAGAGACCCAGTACTTC
.	.	TRBV10-3	TRBJ1-5	CAISDGGAQQPQHF	TGTGCCATCAGTGACGGGGGGGCACAGCAGCCCCAGCATTTT
TRBD2	few	TRBV11-2	TRBJ2-5	CASSLILGPGLAVTETQYF	TGTGCCAGCAGCCTTATCTTGGGCCCCGGACTAGCCGTAACAGAGACCCAGTACTTC
.	few	TRBV24-1	TRBJ2-1	CATSINRVERKQFF	TGTGCCACCAGTATAAACCGGGTGGAGAGGAAGCAGTTCTTC
TRBD2	few	TRBV7-9	TRBJ2-1	CASSLVAGGYYNEQFF	TGTGCCAGCAGCTTAGTAGCGGGGGGTTACTACAATGAGCAGTTCTTC
.	.	TRBV27	TRBJ2-5	CASSLGTSGSPQYF	TGTGCCAGCAGTCTCGGGACTTCGGGGAGTCCCCAGTACTTC
.	.	TRBV7-1	TRBJ2-4	CASSPLDDKNIQYF	TGTGCCAGCAGCCCATTGGATGACAAAAACATTCAGTACTTC
.	.	TRBV6-5	TRBJ1-2	CASSYFQGGFDYGYTF	TGTGCCAGCAGTTACTTCCAGGGTGGATTTGACTATGGCTACACCTTC
TRBD2	.	TRBV11-3	TRBJ2-5	CASSLVPPGLAGVRETQYF	TGTGCCAGCAGCTTAGTTCCCCCGGGACTAGCGGGGGTGAGAGAGACCCAGTACTTC
.	many	TRBV7-2	TRBJ1-5	CASSSSGAQPQHF	TGTGCCAGCAGCTCCTCCGGGGCCCAGCCCCAGCATTTT
TRBD1	.	TRBV6-1	TRBJ2-3	CASSYNTYPVGTELTDTQYF	TGTGCCAGCAGCTACAATACCTACCCCGTCGGGACAGAACTCACAGATACGCAGTATTTT
TRBD2	many	TRBV7-2	TRBJ2-5	CASSLSVGGGRETQYF	TGTGCCAGCAGCTTAAGTGTCGGCGGGGGGAGGGAGACCCAGTACTTC
TRBD2	.	TRBV10-2	TRBJ2-1	CASTQVAGGNEQFF	TGCGCCAGCACCCAAGTAGCGGGGGGGAATGAGCAGTTCTTC
.	few	TRBV28	TRBJ1-4	CASSLFRQTTNEKLFF	TGTGCCAGCAGTTTATTTCGACAGACAACTAATGAAAAACTGTTTTTT
.	few	TRBV7-9	TRBJ1-2	CASSTMGRDTPNYGYTF	TGTGCCAGCAGTACTATGGGGCGGGACACCCCTAACTATGGCTACACCTTC
.	few	TRBV24-1	TRBJ1-1	CATSEASTGNTEAFF	TGTGCCACCAGTGAAGCCTCGACAGGGAACACTGAAGCTTTCTTT
.	.	TRBV7-6	TRBJ2-6	CASSLEIGRSSGANVLTF	TGTGCCAGCAGCTTAGAAATTGGGCGGAGCTCTGGGGCCAACGTCCTGACTTTC
TRBD2	.	TRBV7-6	TRBJ2-3	CASSLEGLQDTQYF	TGTGCCAGCAGCTTAGAGGGACTACAAGATACGCAGTATTTT